The rows below give T cell receptor beta chains drawn from one sample of a study of blood T cells in healthy people across ages. Each CDR3 protein is one row after TCRdb ran MiXCR on the 5' RACE reads. The table lists 800,000 to 900,000 distinct CDR3 sequences, 62% of them singletons. Sequencing was carried out using blood. All receptors come from a young man in good health. The CDR3 runs from the conserved cysteine through the conserved F or W. Fields, in order: CDR3 protein, V gene, J gene.

CDR3: CSVAAQGARPYNEQFF
V: TRBV29-1
J: TRBJ2-1

CDR3: CASSLQGPLTDAQYF
V: TRBV6-5
J: TRBJ2-3

CDR3: CASSQDPTGGGTDTQYF
V: TRBV4-3
J: TRBJ2-3

CDR3: CASSRTVAETQYF
V: TRBV13
J: TRBJ2-5

CDR3: CASSLSGQGNQPQHF
V: TRBV7-3
J: TRBJ1-5

CDR3: CASSDYYSNQPQHF
V: TRBV25-1
J: TRBJ1-5

CDR3: CASSTNRASIGKNIQYF
V: TRBV19
J: TRBJ2-4

CDR3: CASSSRDRGIYNEQFF
V: TRBV28
J: TRBJ2-1

CDR3: CASSQDKGGAGANVLTF
V: TRBV4-3
J: TRBJ2-6

CDR3: CASSPSEASGGYEQYF
V: TRBV4-1
J: TRBJ2-7

CDR3: CAISRTESTGDYEQYF
V: TRBV10-3
J: TRBJ2-7

CDR3: CASSQEVEQGNTEAFF
V: TRBV4-2
J: TRBJ1-1

CDR3: CASSHRTVTDTQYF
V: TRBV4-1
J: TRBJ2-3

CDR3: CASSINRAPYNEQFF
V: TRBV28
J: TRBJ2-1

CDR3: CASSQMIGEKLFF
V: TRBV4-1
J: TRBJ1-4

CDR3: CASSQDSSLYEQYF
V: TRBV4-3
J: TRBJ2-7

CDR3: CASSTGTGIIYGYTF
V: TRBV7-2
J: TRBJ1-2

CDR3: CASNRQGSNEQFF
V: TRBV27
J: TRBJ2-1

CDR3: CATRENTEAFF
V: TRBV6-1
J: TRBJ1-1

CDR3: CASSPGVGAGTDTQYF
V: TRBV11-2
J: TRBJ2-3

CDR3: CASSQDLGTGRSYEQYF
V: TRBV4-2
J: TRBJ2-7

CDR3: CASSPPRQGFTYEQYF
V: TRBV7-3
J: .

CDR3: CASSRTAGTENTGELFF
V: TRBV5-1
J: TRBJ2-2

CDR3: CASSFWDRPPQETQYF
V: TRBV7-6
J: TRBJ2-5

CDR3: CARSEARTSGSREQFF
V: TRBV6-1
J: TRBJ2-1

CDR3: CASSYLGTGEAFF
V: TRBV6-2/TRBV6-3
J: TRBJ1-1

CDR3: CASSLVGQRDDEQYF
V: TRBV12-3/TRBV12-4
J: TRBJ2-7

CDR3: CASSRDQGATEAFF
V: TRBV7-3
J: TRBJ1-1

CDR3: CASSYRVDGYTF
V: TRBV6-2/TRBV6-3
J: TRBJ1-2

CDR3: CASSWDTGAYNEQFF
V: TRBV5-1
J: TRBJ2-1

CDR3: CNFASSSYEQYF
V: TRBV29-1
J: TRBJ2-7

CDR3: CASSLISGTSDTQYF
V: TRBV4-3
J: TRBJ2-3

CDR3: CASSQGQGQVDQPQHF
V: TRBV4-2
J: TRBJ1-5

CDR3: CASSQGLAGAGAKNIQYF
V: TRBV3-1
J: TRBJ2-4

CDR3: CASSLAWWSGTGSYNEQFF
V: TRBV7-8
J: TRBJ2-1

CDR3: CASSLSIRPSMDRGVDEQFF
V: TRBV27
J: TRBJ2-1

CDR3: CASSVVTGADTQYF
V: TRBV9
J: TRBJ2-3

CDR3: CSAGASASYEQFF
V: TRBV20-1
J: TRBJ2-1

CDR3: CASSPPGGQPQETQYF
V: TRBV27
J: TRBJ2-5

CDR3: CATSYGQGVGEQFF
V: TRBV15
J: TRBJ2-1

CDR3: CASGFDTLNSPLHF
V: TRBV12-5
J: TRBJ1-6

CDR3: CASSYSNRGASYEQYF
V: TRBV6-5
J: .

CDR3: CSARWREVGYTF
V: TRBV20-1
J: TRBJ1-2

CDR3: CASSQEEGSSYEQYF
V: TRBV4-3
J: TRBJ2-7

CDR3: CASSPRTGAGEQYF
V: TRBV9
J: TRBJ2-7

CDR3: CASSTLAGGSNNEQFF
V: TRBV4-2
J: TRBJ2-1